This TCR beta chain was identified in a study of cytomegalovirus exposure and HLA in healthy donors. Deletions cut 3 bases from V and 4 bases from J, with 15 bases between. This CDR3 spans 16 amino acids. The germline V gene has CDR1 WNHNN and CDR2 SYGVQD (reference sequence). The PCR ran on 60 Vbeta and 13 Jbeta primers. This table comes from immunoSEQ multiplex PCR, and its TCRdb copy is limited to in-frame clones, with some not included. This table holds about 130,000 clones, 75% to 90% found once. The chain recombines TRBV10-1 with TRBJ2-2; possibly TRBD2 for D (7 bases). The source of this sequence is a woman aged 30 to 39 in good health and CMV-seropositive. Material for sequencing was PBMCs. The CDR3 loop reads CASSDPGRGGTGELFF. As DNA, the CDR3 is TGCGCCAGCAGTGACCCTGGAAGGGGGGGCACCGGGGAGCTGTTTTTT.